This T cell receptor beta chain was observed in a study of cytomegalovirus exposure and HLA in healthy donors. General study points: A later analysis reportedly found fewer N-insertions in an Asian-associated ancestry cluster than the approximately 730-donor mean. When the data were analyzed later, several of the most significant clusters appeared to be linked to common viral pathogens. Across donors, sequencing depth was assumed by presence/absence analyses to be roughly uniform. A few CMV-associated chains were confirmed in vitro to be specific for CMV antigens.

This CDR3 comprises 14 residues. The V gene end was trimmed by 3 bases and the J gene end by 5 bases; junction bases not matched to a gene: 3. Germline loops: CDR1 MGHDK, CDR2 SYGVNS. Researchers ran the PCR with 60 Vbeta and 13 Jbeta primers. Libraries were prepared by immunoSEQ multiplex PCR; TCRdb keeps only in-frame clonotypes and omits some of them. The sample yields 180,000 or so clones, approximately 84% seen once. Concerning this clone: Its target is not known.

The sequencing sample was made of PBMCs. This sequence joins TRBV25-1 and TRBJ2-5, with 10 bases aligning to TRBD2. This TCR was sampled from a girl aged 10 to 17 in good health and CMV-seropositive. The CDR3 DNA is TGTGCCAGCAGTGATTCTAGCGGGAGCGAGACCCAGTACTTC. Its translation: CASSDSSGSETQYF.